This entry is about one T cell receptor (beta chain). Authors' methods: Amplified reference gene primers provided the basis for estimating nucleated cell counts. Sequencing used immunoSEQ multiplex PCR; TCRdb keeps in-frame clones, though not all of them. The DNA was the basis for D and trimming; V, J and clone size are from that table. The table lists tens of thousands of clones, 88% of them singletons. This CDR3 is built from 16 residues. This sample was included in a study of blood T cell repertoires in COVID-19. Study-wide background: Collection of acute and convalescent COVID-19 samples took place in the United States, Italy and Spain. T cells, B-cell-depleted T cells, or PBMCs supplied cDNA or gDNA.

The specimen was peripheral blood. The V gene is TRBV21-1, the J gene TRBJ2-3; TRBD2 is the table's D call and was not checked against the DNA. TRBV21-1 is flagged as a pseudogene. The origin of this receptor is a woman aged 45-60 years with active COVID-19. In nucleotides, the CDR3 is TGTGCCAGCACCGAACCGTTGGAGCATAGCACAGATACGCAGTATTTT. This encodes CASTEPLEHSTDTQYF.